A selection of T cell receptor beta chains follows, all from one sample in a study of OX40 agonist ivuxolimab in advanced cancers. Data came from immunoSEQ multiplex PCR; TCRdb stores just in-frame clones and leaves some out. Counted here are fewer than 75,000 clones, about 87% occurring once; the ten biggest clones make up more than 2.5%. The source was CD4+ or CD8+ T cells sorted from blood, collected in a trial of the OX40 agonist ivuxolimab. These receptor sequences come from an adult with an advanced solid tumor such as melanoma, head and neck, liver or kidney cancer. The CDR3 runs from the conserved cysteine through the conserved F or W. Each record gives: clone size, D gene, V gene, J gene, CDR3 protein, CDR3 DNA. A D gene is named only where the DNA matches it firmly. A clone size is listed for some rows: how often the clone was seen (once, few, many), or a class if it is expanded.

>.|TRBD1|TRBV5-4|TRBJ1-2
CASTIKQGAGYGYTF
TGTGCCAGCACTATAAAACAGGGGGCAGGCTATGGCTACACCTTC
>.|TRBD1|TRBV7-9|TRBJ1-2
CASSLEQGSYGYTF
TGTGCCAGCAGCTTAGAACAGGGGAGCTATGGCTACACCTTC
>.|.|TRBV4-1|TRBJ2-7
CASRQDPGTSYEQYF
TGCGCCAGCAGACAAGATCCGGGGACCTCCTACGAGCAGTACTTC
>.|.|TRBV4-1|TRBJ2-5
CASSQDGYKETQYF
TGCGCCAGCAGCCAAGACGGATATAAAGAGACCCAGTACTTC
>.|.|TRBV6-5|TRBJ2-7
CASRLTPDEQYF
TGTGCCAGCAGACTCACTCCGGACGAGCAGTACTTC
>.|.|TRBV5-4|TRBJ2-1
CAHPLAQGGNEQFF
TGTGCCCACCCTCTCGCGCAGGGGGGCAATGAGCAGTTCTTC
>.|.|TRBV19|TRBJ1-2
CASSNGQSLNYGYTF
TGTGCCAGTAGCAACGGACAGAGCTTAAACTATGGCTACACCTTC
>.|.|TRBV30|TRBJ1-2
CGGGDYNYGYTF
TGTGGTGGGGGGGATTATAACTATGGCTACACCTTC
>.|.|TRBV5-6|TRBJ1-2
CASSPRSSPRDGGYGYTF
TGTGCCAGCAGCCCCCGGAGTAGTCCCAGGGACGGCGGCTATGGCTACACCTTC
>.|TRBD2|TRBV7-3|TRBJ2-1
CASSVRGVLTGHEQFF
TGTGCCAGCAGCGTTCGGGGGGTTTTGACGGGCCATGAGCAGTTCTTC
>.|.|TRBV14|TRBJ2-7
CASSQTAVEQYF
TGTGCCAGCAGCCAAACCGCAGTAGAGCAGTACTTC
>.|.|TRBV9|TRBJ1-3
CASSVGGGTTGNTIYF
TGTGCCAGCAGCGTAGGAGGGGGGACGACTGGAAACACCATATATTTT
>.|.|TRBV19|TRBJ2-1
CASSIYPMDEQFF
TGTGCCAGTAGTATCTACCCTATGGATGAGCAGTTCTTC
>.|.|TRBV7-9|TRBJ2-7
CASSIEVEQYF
TGTGCCAGCAGCATCGAGGTGGAGCAGTACTTC
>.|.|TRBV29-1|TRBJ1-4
CSVSGVANEKLFF
TGCAGCGTCTCGGGGGTGGCTAATGAAAAACTGTTTTTT
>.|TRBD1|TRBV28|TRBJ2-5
CASSLGQAGQETQYF
TGTGCCAGCAGTTTGGGACAGGCGGGACAAGAGACCCAGTACTTC
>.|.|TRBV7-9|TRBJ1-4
CASSLPTGTGGEKLFF
TGTGCCAGCAGCTTACCTACCGGGACCGGGGGCGAAAAACTGTTTTTT
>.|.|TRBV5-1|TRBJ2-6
CASSLGTSGANVLTF
TGCGCCAGCAGCTTGGGCACCTCTGGGGCCAACGTCCTGACTTTC
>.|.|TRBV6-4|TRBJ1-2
CASSPAPWGGYTF
TGTGCCAGCAGTCCGGCACCCTGGGGTGGCTACACCTTC
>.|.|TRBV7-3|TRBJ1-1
CASEGQLNTEAFF
TGTGCCAGCGAAGGACAGCTAAACACTGAAGCTTTCTTT
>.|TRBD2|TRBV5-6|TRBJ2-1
CASSRLAGGYNEQFF
TGTGCCAGCAGCCGACTAGCGGGAGGATACAATGAGCAGTTCTTC
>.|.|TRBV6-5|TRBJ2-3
CASSYPGRPITDTQYF
TGTGCCAGCAGTTACCCCGGGCGCCCCATCACAGATACGCAGTATTTT
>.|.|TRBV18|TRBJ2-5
CASSPLEGTETQYF
TGTGCCAGCTCACCATTGGAGGGGACAGAGACCCAGTACTTC
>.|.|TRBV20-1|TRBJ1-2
CSAGPDGYTF
TGCAGTGCTGGCCCCGATGGCTACACCTTC
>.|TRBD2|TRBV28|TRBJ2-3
CASNLPGTSGRTDTQYF
TGTGCCAGCAACTTACCCGGGACTAGCGGGAGGACAGATACGCAGTATTTT
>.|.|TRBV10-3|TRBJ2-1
CAILGGMYNEQFF
TGTGCCATCTTAGGAGGGATGTACAATGAGCAGTTCTTC
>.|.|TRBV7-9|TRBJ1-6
CASSLGYNSPLHF
TGTGCCAGCAGCTTGGGGTATAATTCACCCCTCCACTTT
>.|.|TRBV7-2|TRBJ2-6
CASSNPAANVLTF
TGTGCCAGCAGCAACCCGGCAGCCAACGTCCTGACTTTC
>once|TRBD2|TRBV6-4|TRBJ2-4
CASSAASGGVQYF
TGTGCCAGCAGTGCGGCTAGCGGAGGGGTTCAGTACTTC
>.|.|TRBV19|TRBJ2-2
CASSMPGNTGELFF
TGTGCCAGTAGTATGCCTGGAAACACCGGGGAGCTGTTTTTT
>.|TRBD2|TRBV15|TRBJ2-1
CATSRDQTSGSSHEQFF
TGTGCCACCAGCAGAGATCAGACTAGCGGGAGTAGCCATGAGCAGTTCTTC
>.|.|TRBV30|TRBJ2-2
CAWSLGGWNTGELFF
TGTGCCTGGAGTCTCGGCGGATGGAACACCGGGGAGCTGTTTTTT
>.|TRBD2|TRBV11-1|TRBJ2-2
CASSLGRTSGTTGELFF
TGTGCCAGCAGCTTAGGGAGGACTAGCGGGACCACCGGGGAGCTGTTTTTT